This is a list of T cell receptor beta chains from one sample in a study of blood T cell repertoires in COVID-19. The method was immunoSEQ multiplex PCR; TCRdb's version includes in-frame clones alone and lacks a portion of them. The sample has over 200,000 clones, less than 90% seen once. Sequences were obtained from peripheral blood. These receptors came from a man aged 35-49 years with active or convalescent COVID-19. Each CDR3 is given with its conserved first and last residue. Fields, in order: J gene, clone size, V gene, D gene, CDR3 protein, CDR3 DNA. The D gene is left open where the match is weak. A row's size may be missing; if present it is once, few, many or a size class.

j_call: TRBJ2-7; clone_size: NA; v_call: TRBV30; d_call: NA; cdr3_aa: CAWSVGQAYEQYF; cdr3_nt: TGTGCCTGGAGTGTCGGTCAGGCGTACGAGCAGTACTTC
j_call: TRBJ2-7; clone_size: NA; v_call: TRBV4-1; d_call: TRBD2; cdr3_aa: CASSQIAGGPWEQYF; cdr3_nt: TGCGCCAGCAGCCAGATAGCGGGAGGGCCTTGGGAGCAGTACTTC
j_call: TRBJ2-1; clone_size: NA; v_call: TRBV27; d_call: NA; cdr3_aa: CASSLLASGYYNEQFF; cdr3_nt: TGTGCCAGCAGTCTACTGGCCAGCGGTTATTACAATGAGCAGTTCTTC
j_call: TRBJ1-1; clone_size: once; v_call: TRBV19; d_call: NA; cdr3_aa: CASSVNRAGLPEAFF; cdr3_nt: TGTGCCAGTAGTGTCAACAGGGCCGGCCTCCCTGAAGCTTTCTTT
j_call: TRBJ2-7; clone_size: NA; v_call: TRBV27; d_call: NA; cdr3_aa: CASSLSSVHYEQYF; cdr3_nt: TGTGCCAGCAGTTTGTCTAGCGTGCACTACGAGCAGTACTTC
j_call: TRBJ1-1; clone_size: NA; v_call: TRBV28; d_call: TRBD1; cdr3_aa: CASSQRRGRNTEAFF; cdr3_nt: TGTGCCAGCAGCCAAAGGAGGGGGCGGAACACTGAAGCTTTCTTT
j_call: TRBJ2-7; clone_size: NA; v_call: TRBV7-9; d_call: TRBD2; cdr3_aa: CASSLGLAEQYF; cdr3_nt: TGTGCCAGCAGCTTAGGACTAGCGGAGCAGTACTTC
j_call: TRBJ1-1; clone_size: NA; v_call: TRBV28; d_call: NA; cdr3_aa: CASSPEMIGATEAFF; cdr3_nt: TGTGCCAGCAGTCCCGAAATGATAGGGGCGACTGAAGCTTTCTTT
j_call: TRBJ2-2; clone_size: few; v_call: TRBV28; d_call: TRBD1; cdr3_aa: CASSRPRGRGGELFF; cdr3_nt: TGTGCCAGCAGCCGTCCGAGGGGGCGCGGCGGGGAGCTGTTTTTT
j_call: TRBJ1-4; clone_size: NA; v_call: TRBV5-1; d_call: NA; cdr3_aa: CASSFLTGTNEKLFF; cdr3_nt: TGCGCCAGCAGCTTTTTAACAGGGACTAATGAAAAACTGTTTTTT
j_call: TRBJ2-2; clone_size: NA; v_call: TRBV7-2; d_call: NA; cdr3_aa: CASSFGGPYTGELFF; cdr3_nt: TGTGCCAGCAGCTTCGGAGGGCCCTACACCGGGGAGCTGTTTTTT
j_call: TRBJ1-4; clone_size: NA; v_call: TRBV5-1; d_call: TRBD1; cdr3_aa: CASTFQDRDNEKLFF; cdr3_nt: TGCGCCAGCACCTTCCAGGACAGGGATAATGAAAAACTGTTTTTT
j_call: TRBJ2-7; clone_size: NA; v_call: TRBV19; d_call: NA; cdr3_aa: CASSIDHTPGTGDYEQYF; cdr3_nt: TGTGCCAGTAGTATAGATCACACCCCCGGGACGGGAGATTACGAGCAGTACTTC
j_call: TRBJ2-7; clone_size: NA; v_call: TRBV18; d_call: NA; cdr3_aa: CASAETSYEQYF; cdr3_nt: TGTGCCAGCGCTGAGACTAGCTACGAGCAGTACTTC
j_call: TRBJ1-2; clone_size: NA; v_call: TRBV6-5; d_call: NA; cdr3_aa: CASSLGALYGYTF; cdr3_nt: TGTGCCAGCAGCTTGGGAGCTCTCTATGGCTACACCTTC
j_call: TRBJ2-7; clone_size: NA; v_call: TRBV28; d_call: TRBD2; cdr3_aa: CASSPLAGHSYEQYF; cdr3_nt: TGTGCCAGCAGTCCGCTAGCGGGGCACTCCTACGAGCAGTACTTC
j_call: TRBJ2-7; clone_size: NA; v_call: TRBV7-3; d_call: NA; cdr3_aa: CASSLRYEQYF; cdr3_nt: TGTGCCAGCAGCCTCCGCTACGAGCAGTACTTC
j_call: TRBJ1-1; clone_size: NA; v_call: TRBV6-5; d_call: TRBD1; cdr3_aa: CASRAPQGGAFF; cdr3_nt: TGTGCCAGCAGGGCCCCCCAGGGGGGAGCTTTCTTT
j_call: TRBJ1-2; clone_size: NA; v_call: TRBV19; d_call: NA; cdr3_aa: CASSNTGNYGYTF; cdr3_nt: TGTGCCAGTAGCAATACAGGGAACTATGGCTACACCTTC
j_call: TRBJ1-2; clone_size: NA; v_call: TRBV5-1; d_call: NA; cdr3_aa: CASSLGSGANYGYTF; cdr3_nt: TGCGCCAGCAGCTTGGGGTCAGGGGCTAACTATGGCTACACCTTC
j_call: TRBJ2-5; clone_size: few; v_call: TRBV4-2; d_call: TRBD2; cdr3_aa: CASSPTSGEETQYF; cdr3_nt: TGTGCCAGCAGCCCCACTAGCGGGGAAGAGACCCAGTACTTC
j_call: TRBJ1-6; clone_size: few; v_call: TRBV27; d_call: NA; cdr3_aa: CASSLSWGGGGGSPLHF; cdr3_nt: TGTGCCAGCAGTTTAAGTTGGGGCGGGGGTGGTGGCTCACCCCTCCACTTT
j_call: TRBJ2-2; clone_size: NA; v_call: TRBV30; d_call: NA; cdr3_aa: CAWAKGGTGELFF; cdr3_nt: TGTGCCTGGGCGAAAGGCGGCACCGGGGAGCTGTTTTTT
j_call: TRBJ1-1; clone_size: NA; v_call: TRBV28; d_call: NA; cdr3_aa: CASSLGTRGRTEAFF; cdr3_nt: TGTGCCAGCAGTTTAGGCACCCGGGGGAGGACTGAAGCTTTCTTT
j_call: TRBJ1-3; clone_size: NA; v_call: TRBV9; d_call: NA; cdr3_aa: CASTRMESSGNTIYF; cdr3_nt: TGTGCCAGCACAAGAATGGAGAGCTCTGGAAACACCATATATTTT
j_call: TRBJ2-1; clone_size: once; v_call: TRBV4-1; d_call: TRBD1; cdr3_aa: CASSPQRGQGIGNEQFF; cdr3_nt: TGCGCCAGCAGCCCTCAAAGGGGACAGGGGATTGGGAATGAGCAGTTCTTC
j_call: TRBJ1-1; clone_size: NA; v_call: TRBV6-5; d_call: NA; cdr3_aa: CASSRSGGTEAFF; cdr3_nt: TGTGCCAGCTCCAGGAGCGGAGGCACTGAAGCTTTCTTT
j_call: TRBJ2-1; clone_size: NA; v_call: TRBV27; d_call: TRBD2; cdr3_aa: CASSPGTSGKGEQFF; cdr3_nt: TGTGCCAGCAGTCCCGGGACTAGCGGGAAGGGTGAGCAGTTCTTC
j_call: TRBJ2-7; clone_size: NA; v_call: TRBV19; d_call: NA; cdr3_aa: CASSIQGQGHEQYF; cdr3_nt: TGTGCCAGTAGTATTCAAGGGCAGGGCCACGAGCAGTACTTC
j_call: TRBJ2-1; clone_size: NA; v_call: TRBV9; d_call: TRBD1; cdr3_aa: CASSVKPGQYNEQFF; cdr3_nt: TGTGCCAGCAGCGTAAAACCGGGACAGTACAATGAGCAGTTCTTC